This T cell receptor (beta chain) was captured by sequencing in a study of tumor and adjacent non-tumor tissue in lung cancer. Study in general: The cohort had 12 adenocarcinoma, 2 squamous cell and 1 small cell patients.

With respect to this clonotype: The antigen remains unidentified. One end of the junction fails to match germline, which may point to a read error.

The library came from three nested PCR rounds adapted from ARM-PCR protocols. TCRdb used MiXCR to reprocess the multiplex PCR reads, holding one entry per CDR3 protein. The repertoire holds 70,000 to 90,000 distinct CDR3 sequences, with around 77% as singletons. RNA was extracted from bulk tissue without any cell sorting. CDR3 length: 14 amino acids. Study conclusions and caveats: Higher tumor TCR diversity was associated with shorter survival. Compared with tumor, normal lung showed significantly lower TCR diversity.

The sample taken for sequencing was lung tumor tissue. The source of this sequence is a woman between 50 and 59 years old with non-small cell lung cancer. The genes are TRBV12-3 or TRBV12-4 and TRBJ2-6, with D possibly matching TRBD1 (6 bases). The CDR3 reads CVSRQDSGANVLTF. In DNA, the CDR3 is TGTGTCAGCAGACAGGACTCTGGGGCCAACGTCTTGACTTTC.